This T cell receptor beta chain was captured by sequencing in a study of CD8+ T cells in alopecia areata. Study observations and caveats: Association of baseline CD8+ expansion with response is uncertain owing to one nonresponder. Sequencing of scalp samples also includes resident alphabeta T cells from normal skin. Expanded CD8+ clones among the top 100, and scalp clonality, were significantly decreased by tofacitinib.

The table lists this clone with a few counts. What it binds is not known. Investigators isolated RNA and reverse transcribed it into cDNA to act as the sequencing template. Only in-frame clones appear in the TCRdb table, and some are missing; sequencing was by immunoSEQ multiplex PCR. The sample records about 200,000 clones, 58% being singletons. Per germline, CDR1 LNHDA and CDR2 SQIVND (reference sequence). Trimming pared 3 bases from V and 2 bases from J, leaving 15 bases between. CDR3 length: 16 amino acids. The sample's treatment: oral pan-JAK inhibitor, 5-10 mg twice daily. Alopecia areata patients had lesional scalp punch biopsies and peripheral blood taken from them.

This chain connects TRBV19 to TRBJ2-3, with D tentatively TRBD2 (6 bases). Sequencing was performed on CD4+ T cells sorted from blood, taken at week 24, from a patient treated with tofacitinib. This clonotype was sampled from a human donor with alopecia areata. The chain's CDR3 is CASSIRGTPITDTQYF. Here the CDR3 DNA reads TGTGCCAGTAGTATCCGCGGGACTCCGATCACAGATACGCAGTATTTT.